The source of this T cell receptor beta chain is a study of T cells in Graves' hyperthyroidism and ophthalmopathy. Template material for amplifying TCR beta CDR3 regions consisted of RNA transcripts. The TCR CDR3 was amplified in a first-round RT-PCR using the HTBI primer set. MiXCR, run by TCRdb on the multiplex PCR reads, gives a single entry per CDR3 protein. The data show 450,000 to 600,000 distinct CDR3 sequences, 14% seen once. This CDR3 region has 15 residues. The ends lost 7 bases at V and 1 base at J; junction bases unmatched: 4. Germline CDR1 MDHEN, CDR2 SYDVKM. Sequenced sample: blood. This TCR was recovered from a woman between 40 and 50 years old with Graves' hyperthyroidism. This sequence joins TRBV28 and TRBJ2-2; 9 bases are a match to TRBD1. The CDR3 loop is CASIPGQGNTGELFF. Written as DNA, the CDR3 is TGTGCCAGCATCCCGGGACAGGGGAACACCGGGGAGCTGTTTTTT.